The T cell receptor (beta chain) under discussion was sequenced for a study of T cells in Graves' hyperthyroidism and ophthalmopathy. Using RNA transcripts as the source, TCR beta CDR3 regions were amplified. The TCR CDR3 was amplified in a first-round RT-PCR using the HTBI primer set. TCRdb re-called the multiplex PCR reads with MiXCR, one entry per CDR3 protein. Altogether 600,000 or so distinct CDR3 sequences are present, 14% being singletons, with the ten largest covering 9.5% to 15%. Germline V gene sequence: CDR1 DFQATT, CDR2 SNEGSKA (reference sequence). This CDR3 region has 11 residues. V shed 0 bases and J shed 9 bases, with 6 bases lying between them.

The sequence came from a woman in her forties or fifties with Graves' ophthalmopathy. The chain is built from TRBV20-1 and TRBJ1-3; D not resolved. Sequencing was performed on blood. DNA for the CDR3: TGCAGTGCTAGAGATTTGCGCACCATATATTTT. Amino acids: CSARDLRTIYF.